These 21 T cell receptor beta chains were all obtained from the same sample, sequenced in a study of control samples from healthy donors and cancer patients. Using immunoSEQ multiplex PCR, the repertoire was profiled, and TCRdb retains in-frame clones only, with some absent. Among more than 100,000 clones, 88% were seen once, and the ten largest hold around 3.4%. The sample was blood. The receptors derive from a man aged 35-49 years in good health.

V usage is TRBV12-3 or TRBV12-4 and J usage is TRBJ1-2; D not certain. V gave up 6 bases and J gave up 8 bases, with 13 bases separating them. The CDR3 is 12 amino acids. CDR3 sequence reads: CASSLFLGGYTF. As DNA, the CDR3 is TGTGCCAGCAGCCTCTTCTTAGGCGGCTACACCTTC.

This sequence joins TRBV5-1 and TRBJ2-1; 11 bases align to TRBD2. J gave up 4 bases and V 4 bases, and 4 bases lay outside the gene matches. Germline CDR1 is SGHRS and CDR2 is YFSETQ. The CDR3 contains 15 residues. The CDR3 bases are TGCGCCAGCAGCCAGACTAGCGGGACGTACAATGAGCAGTTCTTC. It codes for CASSQTSGTYNEQFF. The complete variable domain, with remaining parts taken from reference TRBV5-1 and TRBJ2-1, reads KAGVTQTPRYLIKTRGQQVTLSCSPISGHRSVSWYQQTPGQGLQFLFEYFSETQRNKGNFPGRFSGRQFSNSRSEMNVSTLELGDSALYLCASSQTSGTYNEQFFGPGTRLTVL.

The rearrangement joins TRBV7-9 to TRBJ1-3, with D possibly matching TRBD1 (6 bases). Trimming stripped 4 bases from V and 4 bases from J, with 20 bases between. The CDR3 is 17 residues long. CDR1 is SEHNR and CDR2 is FQNEAQ in the germline V gene (reference sequence). The CDR3 region is CASSSPGAEGAGNTIYF. The CDR3 DNA sequence: TGTGCCAGCAGCTCACCGGGGGCGGAGGGTGCGGGAAACACCATATATTTT.

This chain joins TRBV7-3 and TRBJ2-2; 14 nucleotides agree with TRBD2. The V segment lost 5 bases and the J segment 3 bases; nucleotides outside the gene matches: 5. Germline V CDR1 and CDR2: SGHTA, FQGTGA. This CDR3 comprises 17 residues. The CDR3 here is CASSGTSGGHYTGELFF. The CDR3 DNA follows: TGTGCCAGCAGCGGGACTAGCGGGGGCCATTACACCGGGGAGCTGTTTTTT.

This chain joins TRBV5-1 and TRBJ1-1, with D perhaps TRBD1 (5 bases). Germline V gene lookup returns CDR1 SGHRS and CDR2 YFSETQ. Deletions cut 0 bases from V and 1 base from J, with 10 bases between. CDR3 length: 15 amino acids. CDR3 nucleotide sequence: TGCGCCAGCAGCTTGGGGGACCGATGGAACACTGAAGCTTTCTTT. Amino acid sequence: CASSLGDRWNTEAFF.

The chain combines TRBV7-2 with TRBJ2-1, with 7 bases that match TRBD1. The CDR3 totals 14 residues. Germline CDR1 reads SGHTA; CDR2 reads FQGNSA. J lost 7 bases, V lost 2 bases, and 5 bases had no gene match. This CDR3 is CASSLQTGVNEQFF. As DNA, the CDR3 is TGTGCCAGCAGCTTACAAACAGGGGTGAATGAGCAGTTCTTC.

CDR3 DNA: TGTGCCTGGAGTGTAACTGATACCTACGAGCAGTACTTC. As protein: CAWSVTDTYEQYF. This sequence joins TRBV30 and TRBJ2-7; no definite D call. The germline V gene encodes CDR1 GTSNPN and CDR2 SVGIG (reference sequence). Deletions cut 0 bases from V and 2 bases from J, with 8 bases between. There are 13 residues in the CDR3.

The V gene is TRBV5-5, the J gene TRBJ1-1; tentatively, D is TRBD1 (5 bases). Per the germline V gene, CDR1 is SGHKS and CDR2 is YYEKEE (reference sequence). The CDR3 sequence is 13 residues long. V lost 3 bases, J lost 1 base, and 7 bases lay in between. CDR3 DNA: TGTGCCAGCAGCTGGGGACCGAACACTGAAGCTTTCTTT. Encoded protein: CASSWGPNTEAFF.

The genes are TRBV9 and TRBJ1-4, with a tentative D call TRBD1 (5 bases). Germline CDR1 reads SGDLS; CDR2 reads YYNGEE. The CDR3 loop spans 12 amino acids. Between the trimmed V and J ends, which lost 4 bases and 10 bases, there was a span of 11 bases. This chain's CDR3 is CASSLWGGKLFF. For the CDR3, the DNA is TGTGCCAGCAGCCTCTGGGGGGGAAAACTGTTTTTT.

CDR3 amino acids: CASSVNSGAEVSNEQFF. The DNA for the CDR3 is TGTGCCAGCAGCGTTAACAGCGGGGCCGAGGTATCCAATGAGCAGTTCTTC. The V and J genes are TRBV9 and TRBJ2-1, with 7 bases that match TRBD2. The CDR3 runs to 17 residues. The germline gives CDR1 SGDLS, CDR2 YYNGEE. V shed 2 bases and J 6 bases; nucleotides not matched to a gene: 14.

The rearrangement joins TRBV2 to TRBJ1-2, with D perhaps TRBD1 (6 bases). The germline gives CDR1 SNHLY, CDR2 FYNNEI. The CDR3 is 13 residues long. V lost 7 bases and J lost 4, with 13 bases in between. CDR3 region: CASTMDSTYGYTF. CDR3 DNA sequence: TGTGCCAGCACCATGGACAGTACCTATGGCTACACCTTC.

This clone was seen a few times. The chain recombines TRBV9 with TRBJ1-5; tentatively, D is TRBD1 (6 bases). The length of the CDR3 is 16 residues. V was clipped by 0 bases and J by 3 bases, with 13 bases between them. CDR1 and CDR2 (germline): SGDLS, YYNGEE. CDR3 sequence (DNA): TGTGCCAGCAGCGTAGGTCCAGGGGCTTCCAATCAGCCCCAGCATTTT. Its protein product is CASSVGPGASNQPQHF.

The V call is TRBV11-2, the J call TRBJ2-7; 8 nucleotides match TRBD1. CDR1 and CDR2 (germline): SGHAT, FQNNGV. V lost 3 bases to trimming and J lost 1 base; unmatched junction nucleotides: 8. The CDR3 loop spans 16 amino acids. CDR3 sequence (DNA): TGTGCCAGCAGCTTGAGGACAGGGTATGAGTCCTACGAGCAGTACTTC. This codes for CASSLRTGYESYEQYF. The full variable domain, completed using reference TRBV11-2 and TRBJ2-7, is EAGVAQSPRYKIIEKRQSVAFWCNPISGHATLYWYQQILGQGPKLLIQFQNNGVVDDSQLPKDRFSAERLKGVDSTLKIQPAKLEDSAVYLCASSLRTGYESYEQYFGPGTRLTVT.

V is TRBV6-5 and J is TRBJ1-2; 12 bases line up with TRBD1. CDR3 length: 12 amino acids. Germline CDR1 reads MNHEY; CDR2 reads SVGAGI. Trimming cost V 8 bases and J 6 bases; bases outside gene matches: 1. CDR3 nucleotides: TGTGCCAGCGGGGACAGGGGGCATGGCTACACCTTC. Amino acid sequence: CASGDRGHGYTF.

The chain recombines TRBV9 with TRBJ2-1; 8 positions match TRBD2. J gave up 4 bases and V 1 base, and 1 base lay outside the gene matches. CDR1 and CDR2 from the germline V gene are SGDLS and YYNGEE. The CDR3 contains 14 residues. In DNA form, the CDR3 reads TGTGCCAGCAGCGTATCGGGGGGGTACAATGAGCAGTTCTTC. Translating gives CASSVSGGYNEQFF.

This sequence joins TRBV6-5 and TRBJ1-1, with a tentative D call TRBD1 (6 bases). The CDR3 runs to 15 residues. Deletions cut 5 bases from V and 2 bases from J, with 15 bases between. Germline V gene sequence: CDR1 MNHEY, CDR2 SVGAGI. CDR3 amino acids: CASSTGTRGNTEAFF. The CDR3 region has the DNA TGTGCCAGCAGTACCGGGACAAGAGGAAACACTGAAGCTTTCTTT.

This clone was counted between two and nine times. The chain couples TRBV19 to TRBJ1-2, with no clear D. The CDR3 has 12 residues. From germline, CDR1 is LNHDA and CDR2 SQIVND (reference sequence). The CDR3 protein is CDNNPPVYGYTF. CDR3 bases: TGTGACAATAACCCCCCAGTCTATGGCTACACCTTC.

The gene calls are TRBV6-6 and TRBJ1-5; D is undetermined. With 5 bases removed from V and 11 bases from J, the gap between germline ends came to 10 bases. This CDR3 region has 11 residues. Germline V lookup: CDR1 MNHNY, CDR2 SVGAGI (reference sequence). The CDR3 sequence: CASSNPGAQHF. CDR3 bases: TGTGCCAGCAGTAACCCCGGGGCCCAGCATTTT.

This chain uses TRBV6-1 with TRBJ1-4, with TRBD1 as a possible D gene (5 bases). Germline values: CDR1 MNHNS, CDR2 SASEGT. This CDR3 comprises 15 residues. V shed 3 bases and J shed 0 bases, with 8 bases lying between them. The CDR3 protein is CASSDRGSTNEKLFF. In DNA form, the CDR3 reads TGTGCCAGCAGTGACCGGGGGTCAACTAATGAAAAACTGTTTTTT.

This clone was seen once. This chain connects TRBV6-1 to TRBJ2-7; 11 bases match TRBD2. Trimming took 3 bases from V and 0 from J; bases not matched to a gene: 4. CDR1 is MNHNS, CDR2 SASEGT, per germline. CDR3 length equals 16 residues. CDR3 bases: TGTGCCAGCAGTGACTTAGCGGGGGGGCTCTCCTACGAGCAGTACTTC. This translates into CASSDLAGGLSYEQYF.

The V gene is TRBV3-1 (or the pseudogene TRBV3-2), the J gene TRBJ1-1; 8 nucleotides match TRBD1. The germline CDR1 and CDR2 sequences are LGHDT and YNNKEL (reference sequence). Unmatched junction bases numbered 0, after V lost 1 base and J lost 5 bases. This CDR3 is 13 amino acids long. The CDR3 spells CASSQGTGTEAFF. The CDR3 nucleotides are TGTGCCAGCAGCCAAGGGACAGGGACTGAAGCTTTCTTT.